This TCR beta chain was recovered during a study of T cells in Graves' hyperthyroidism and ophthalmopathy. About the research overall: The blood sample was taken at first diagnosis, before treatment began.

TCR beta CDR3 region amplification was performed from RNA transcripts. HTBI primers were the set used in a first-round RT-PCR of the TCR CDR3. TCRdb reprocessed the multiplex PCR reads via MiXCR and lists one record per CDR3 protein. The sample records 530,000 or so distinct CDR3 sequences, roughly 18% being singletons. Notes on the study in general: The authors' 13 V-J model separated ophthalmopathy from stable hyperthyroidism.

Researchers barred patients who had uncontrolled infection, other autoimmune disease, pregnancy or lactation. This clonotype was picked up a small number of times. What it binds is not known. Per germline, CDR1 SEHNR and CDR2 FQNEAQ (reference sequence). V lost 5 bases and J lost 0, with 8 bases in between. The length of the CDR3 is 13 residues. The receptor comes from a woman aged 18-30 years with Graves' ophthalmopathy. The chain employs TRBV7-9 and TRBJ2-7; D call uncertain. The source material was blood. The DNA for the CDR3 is TGTGCCAGCAGCCTAAAGAACTCCTACGAGCAGTACTTC. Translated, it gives CASSLKNSYEQYF.